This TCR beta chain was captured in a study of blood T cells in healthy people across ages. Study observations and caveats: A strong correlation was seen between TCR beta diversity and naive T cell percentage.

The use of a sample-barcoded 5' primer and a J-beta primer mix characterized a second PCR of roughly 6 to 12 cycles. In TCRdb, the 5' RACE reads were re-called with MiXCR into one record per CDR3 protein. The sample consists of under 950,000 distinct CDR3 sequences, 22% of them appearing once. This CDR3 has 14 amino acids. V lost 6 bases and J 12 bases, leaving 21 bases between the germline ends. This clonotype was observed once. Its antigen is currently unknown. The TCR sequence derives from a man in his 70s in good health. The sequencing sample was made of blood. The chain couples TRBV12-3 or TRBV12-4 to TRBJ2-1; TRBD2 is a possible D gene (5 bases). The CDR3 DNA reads TGTGCCAGCAGCCCTGGGGTGACTACTCGGAGGCAGTTCTTC. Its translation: CASSPGVTTRRQFF.